The sequence of this T cell receptor (beta chain) was determined in a study of blood T cell repertoires in COVID-19. Produced via immunoSEQ multiplex PCR; TCRdb's table is partial and in-frame only. The data hold 250,000 to 350,000 clones, with more than 75% observed a single time. Comments on this clone: Other DNA sequences in the same sample also yield this CDR3.

This CDR3 is built from 13 residues. Germline V gene data show CDR1 as ENHRY and CDR2 as SYGVKD. V shed 4 bases and J shed 2 bases, with 8 bases lying between them. Recovered status applied to Cohort 3 donors who had two consecutive negative PCRs. It also applied to those with clearance or with symptom resolution. This TCR derives from a man between 60 and 70 years old who had recovered from COVID-19. What was sequenced was PBMCs or T cells enriched from blood (not recorded which). The chain couples TRBV10-3 to TRBJ1-1, with a possible D match to TRBD1 (5 bases). The CDR3 nucleotides read TGTGCCATCAGTGGGACACTCAACACTGAAGCTTTCTTT. Amino acids: CAISGTLNTEAFF.